The 10 T cell receptor beta chains reported below all come from one sample, sequenced in a study of cytomegalovirus exposure and HLA in healthy donors. 60 Vbeta and 13 Jbeta primers were used in PCR. The assay was immunoSEQ multiplex PCR, and TCRdb's table has in-frame clones only and misses some. The sample lists more than 150,000 clones; around 86% were seen once. Sequenced input: PBMCs. These receptors were obtained from a woman between 18 and 29 years old in good health and CMV-seronegative.

V usage is TRBV28 and J usage is TRBJ1-1; no clear D. The length of the CDR3 is 11 residues. The V and J ends lost 7 bases and 5 bases respectively, with 8 bases between them. Germline V lookup: CDR1 MDHEN, CDR2 SYDVKM. This CDR3 reads CASTHRTEAFF. CDR3 in DNA: TGTGCCAGCACCCACAGAACTGAAGCTTTCTTT.

V is TRBV28 and J is TRBJ2-7; D remains ambiguous. The CDR3 extends over 14 amino acids. Germline loops: CDR1 MDHEN, CDR2 SYDVKM. The germline V and J ends were trimmed by 7 bases and 2 bases, with 15 bases remaining between them. The CDR3: CASNFPGATYEQYF. DNA of the CDR3: TGTGCCAGCAATTTTCCGGGTGCTACCTACGAGCAGTACTTC.

The chain carries TRBV19 and TRBJ2-1; 13 nucleotides align to TRBD2. Per germline, CDR1 LNHDA and CDR2 SQIVND (reference sequence). The J segment lost 2 bases and the V segment lost 4 bases, leaving 2 bases of the junction unmatched. CDR3 length: 16 amino acids. CDR3 in amino acids: CASSKTSGRTYNEQFF. CDR3 sequence (DNA): TGTGCCAGTAGTAAGACTAGCGGGAGGACCTACAATGAGCAGTTCTTC.

This clone was counted only a few times. The chain combines TRBV4-1 with TRBJ2-5; D is perhaps TRBD1 (5 bases). The V and J ends lost 2 bases and 2 bases respectively, with 12 bases between them. This CDR3 is 15 amino acids long. The germline CDR1 and CDR2 sequences are MGHRA and YSYEKL. The CDR3 loop reads CASSQTGAPQETQYF. As DNA, the CDR3 is TGCGCCAGCAGCCAAACTGGGGCCCCTCAAGAGACCCAGTACTTC.

The V and J genes are TRBV5-1 and TRBJ1-1; maybe TRBD1 (5 bases). The CDR3 runs to 14 residues. Germline V CDR1 and CDR2: SGHRS, YFSETQ. Trimming took off 1 base at V and 0 bases at J, with 7 bases between the two ends. CDR3 nucleotide sequence: TGCGCCAGCAGCTTGAACAGGATGAACACTGAAGCTTTCTTT. Translated, it gives CASSLNRMNTEAFF. Full variable domain (missing parts from reference TRBV5-1 and TRBJ1-1): KAGVTQTPRYLIKTRGQQVTLSCSPISGHRSVSWYQQTPGQGLQFLFEYFSETQRNKGNFPGRFSGRQFSNSRSEMNVSTLELGDSALYLCASSLNRMNTEAFFGQGTRLTVV.

This chain links TRBV6-1 with TRBJ2-2; TRBD1 agrees at 8 bases. Germline-derived CDR1 and CDR2 are MNHNS and SASEGT. With V trimmed by 6 bases and J by 7 bases, 4 bases remained unmatched. This CDR3 is built from 13 residues. The CDR3 DNA reads TGTGCCAGCAGCGGACAGGGAGTCGGGGAGCTGTTTTTT. Translation gives CASSGQGVGELFF.

The chain combines TRBV4-1 with TRBJ2-2; 10 bases align to TRBD2. The CDR3 spans 16 residues. The J segment lost 7 bases and the V segment lost 5 bases, leaving 10 bases of the junction unmatched. Germline CDR1 reads MGHRA; CDR2 reads YSYEKL. As DNA, the CDR3 is TGCGCCAGCAGCGGGGAAACTAGCGGGGTGAACGGGGAGCTGTTTTTT. It is translated as CASSGETSGVNGELFF.

This clone was seen only a few times. The J gene is TRBJ2-2, the V gene TRBV6-5, with D maybe TRBD1 (6 bases). Trimming shortened V by 5 bases and J by 7 bases, and 11 bases separated the two germline ends. Germline values: CDR1 MNHEY, CDR2 SVGAGI. There are 13 residues in the CDR3. CDR3 sequence: CASSEQGYGELFF. The CDR3 bases are TGTGCCAGCAGTGAACAGGGCTACGGGGAGCTGTTTTTT.

The chain couples TRBV4-2 to TRBJ2-1, with D maybe TRBD2 (6 bases). The germline V gene has CDR1 LGHNA and CDR2 YNFKEQ. CDR3 length: 18 residues. V lost 1 base and J 6 bases, leaving 22 bases between the germline ends. The CDR3 DNA reads as TGTGCCAGCAGCCAAGCAGGCCCGACCCCTGGGGGGACCAATGAGCAGTTCTTC. Translation: CASSQAGPTPGGTNEQFF.

The genes are TRBV20-1 and TRBJ2-1; D remains ambiguous. V lost 0 bases to trimming and J lost 8 bases, with 5 bases between them. The CDR3 runs 11 residues. Germline V gene lookup returns CDR1 DFQATT and CDR2 SNEGSKA (reference sequence). The CDR3 coding sequence is TGCAGTGCTAGAGACGGGTATGAGCAGTTCTTC. It specifies CSARDGYEQFF.